A selection of T cell receptor beta chains follows, all from one sample in a study of response to subunit inactivated influenza vaccine. TCRdb re-called the RT-PCR reads with MiXCR, one entry per CDR3 protein. This sample has about 650,000 distinct CDR3 sequences, with 14% found just once. The sequencing here drew on PBMCs from blood, taken 14 days before vaccination. These receptors were obtained from a middle-aged man who received an inactivated influenza vaccine. Both conserved end residues are part of each CDR3. A D gene is named only where the DNA matches it firmly. Not all rows give a size; the values are once, few, many and, for expanded clones, a class.

D gene: .
V gene: TRBV11-2
clone size: few
J gene: TRBJ1-2
CDR3 DNA: TGTGCCAGCAGCCCGCGTGAGGGAGGGAACTATGGCTACACCTTC
CDR3 protein: CASSPREGGNYGYTF

D gene: .
V gene: TRBV25-1
clone size: .
J gene: TRBJ2-3
CDR3 DNA: TGTGCCAGCAGTGATAGGGGGGCGAGAGCAGATACGCAGTATTTT
CDR3 protein: CASSDRGARADTQYF

D gene: .
V gene: TRBV4-3
clone size: few
J gene: TRBJ2-7
CDR3 DNA: TGCGCCAGCAGCCAAGATTTGTCTGGGGCAGGGGAGCAGTACTTC
CDR3 protein: CASSQDLSGAGEQYF

D gene: .
V gene: TRBV24-1
clone size: .
J gene: TRBJ2-5
CDR3 DNA: TGTGCCACCAGTGATTTTAGGGACGGTGGCCAAGAGACCCAGTACTTC
CDR3 protein: CATSDFRDGGQETQYF

D gene: TRBD2
V gene: TRBV10-3
clone size: many
J gene: TRBJ2-3
CDR3 DNA: TGTGCCATCAGTGAGCCGGGACTAGCGGGGGGGTATACGCAGTATTTT
CDR3 protein: CAISEPGLAGGYTQYF

D gene: .
V gene: TRBV12-3/TRBV12-4
clone size: few
J gene: TRBJ1-1
CDR3 DNA: TGTGCCAGCAGTCGGGTTTCTCCCACTGAAGCTTTCTTT
CDR3 protein: CASSRVSPTEAFF

D gene: TRBD1
V gene: TRBV7-7
clone size: .
J gene: TRBJ2-2
CDR3 DNA: TGTGCTAGCAGCGGACAGGAGAGCACCGGGGAGCTGTTTTTT
CDR3 protein: CASSGQESTGELFF

D gene: .
V gene: TRBV7-2
clone size: few
J gene: TRBJ1-4
CDR3 DNA: TGTGCCAGCAGCTTAGCAGGGCGCGATGAAAAACTGTTTTTT
CDR3 protein: CASSLAGRDEKLFF

D gene: TRBD1
V gene: TRBV5-1
clone size: few
J gene: TRBJ1-2
CDR3 DNA: TGCGCCAGCAGCCTTGACGGGACAGGGGGCCGTGGCTACACCTTC
CDR3 protein: CASSLDGTGGRGYTF

D gene: .
V gene: TRBV12-3/TRBV12-4
clone size: few
J gene: TRBJ1-3
CDR3 DNA: TGTGCCAGCAGTTTGTTGGGTGACGGAAACACCATATATTTT
CDR3 protein: CASSLLGDGNTIYF

D gene: .
V gene: TRBV18
clone size: few
J gene: TRBJ2-5
CDR3 DNA: TGTGCCAGCTCACCAGGTCACACAGAGACCCAGTACTTC
CDR3 protein: CASSPGHTETQYF

D gene: .
V gene: TRBV7-2
clone size: few
J gene: TRBJ2-7
CDR3 DNA: TGTGCCAGCAGCTTAGAGTCTAGCTTCGAGCAGTACTTC
CDR3 protein: CASSLESSFEQYF

D gene: .
V gene: TRBV4-3
clone size: .
J gene: TRBJ2-1
CDR3 DNA: TGCGCCAGCAGCCAAGAATCACGGGGAGGATACAATGAGCAGTTCTTC
CDR3 protein: CASSQESRGGYNEQFF

D gene: .
V gene: TRBV4-3
clone size: few
J gene: TRBJ2-7
CDR3 DNA: TGCGCCAGCACCCAATTCCGTCCCCGGGACCCATACACGAAGCAGTACTTC
CDR3 protein: CASTQFRPRDPYTKQYF

D gene: TRBD1
V gene: TRBV10-3
clone size: few
J gene: TRBJ1-6
CDR3 DNA: TGTGCCACCTTGGACAGGGAGGAGAATTCACCCCTCCACTTT
CDR3 protein: CATLDREENSPLHF

D gene: .
V gene: TRBV10-3
clone size: .
J gene: TRBJ2-7
CDR3 DNA: TGTGCCATCAGAAAACAGGGATACTACGAGCAGTACTTC
CDR3 protein: CAIRKQGYYEQYF

D gene: TRBD2
V gene: TRBV6-2/TRBV6-3
clone size: .
J gene: TRBJ2-1
CDR3 DNA: TGTGCCAGCACCCCCGAGCTAGCGGGGCGGCAAGGGCAGTTCTTC
CDR3 protein: CASTPELAGRQGQFF

D gene: .
V gene: TRBV11-2
clone size: few
J gene: TRBJ2-7
CDR3 DNA: TGTGCCAGCAGCTTAGAGGTGTTCGGGGGCGAGCAGTACTTC
CDR3 protein: CASSLEVFGGEQYF

D gene: .
V gene: TRBV5-1
clone size: few
J gene: TRBJ2-7
CDR3 DNA: TGCGCCAGCAGCCCTGGGGACATTAGCTCCTACGAGCAGTACTTC
CDR3 protein: CASSPGDISSYEQYF

D gene: .
V gene: TRBV7-9
clone size: few
J gene: TRBJ2-7
CDR3 DNA: TGTGCCAGCAGCTCCGTAGCAGGGGCGGGCGAGCAGTACTTC
CDR3 protein: CASSSVAGAGEQYF

D gene: TRBD2
V gene: TRBV12-3/TRBV12-4
clone size: few
J gene: TRBJ2-1
CDR3 DNA: TGTGCCAGCAGTTTTTCCGCGGGAGGGCGGAATGAGCAGTTCTTC
CDR3 protein: CASSFSAGGRNEQFF

D gene: .
V gene: TRBV12-3/TRBV12-4
clone size: few
J gene: TRBJ2-5
CDR3 DNA: TGTGCCAGCAGTTTGGAGGGGCTGCGAGAGACCCAGTACTTC
CDR3 protein: CASSLEGLRETQYF

D gene: TRBD2
V gene: TRBV6-2/TRBV6-3
clone size: .
J gene: TRBJ2-1
CDR3 DNA: TGTGCCAGCAGCCTAGCGGGAAGGGCCAATGAGCAGTTCTTC
CDR3 protein: CASSLAGRANEQFF

D gene: TRBD1
V gene: TRBV6-2/TRBV6-3
clone size: .
J gene: TRBJ1-5
CDR3 DNA: TGTGCCAGCAGTTCGCGCCGGGACAGGAATCAGCCCCAGCATTTT
CDR3 protein: CASSSRRDRNQPQHF

D gene: TRBD2
V gene: TRBV4-2
clone size: .
J gene: TRBJ2-7
CDR3 DNA: TGTGCCAGCAGCCAAGAATCTAGCGGTTCCTACGAGCAGTACTTC
CDR3 protein: CASSQESSGSYEQYF

D gene: .
V gene: TRBV4-2
clone size: .
J gene: TRBJ2-6
CDR3 DNA: TGTGCCAGCAGCCAAGACATGAGAGGGGATGGGGCCAACGTCCTGACTTTC
CDR3 protein: CASSQDMRGDGANVLTF

D gene: .
V gene: TRBV12-5
clone size: once
J gene: TRBJ2-1
CDR3 DNA: TGTGCTAGCTCCAGAGCAGTAGAGGGGTCCAGCTCCTACAATGAGCAGTTCTTC
CDR3 protein: CASSRAVEGSSSYNEQFF

D gene: TRBD1
V gene: TRBV6-1
clone size: few
J gene: TRBJ2-7
CDR3 DNA: TGTGCCAGCAGACGACAGGGCCCCTTCTACGAGCAGTACTTC
CDR3 protein: CASRRQGPFYEQYF

D gene: .
V gene: TRBV29-1
clone size: many
J gene: TRBJ2-5
CDR3 DNA: TGCAGCGCAGGGTGGAACGGGGAGACCCAGTACTTC
CDR3 protein: CSAGWNGETQYF

D gene: .
V gene: TRBV4-3
clone size: .
J gene: TRBJ2-3
CDR3 DNA: TGCGCCAGCAGCCAAGGCCCAGGGGAAGGAGATACGCAGTATTTT
CDR3 protein: CASSQGPGEGDTQYF

D gene: TRBD1
V gene: TRBV5-1
clone size: .
J gene: TRBJ1-6
CDR3 DNA: TGCGCCAGCAGCATAGGACAGGGGGGCGGCTCACCCCTCCACTTT
CDR3 protein: CASSIGQGGGSPLHF

D gene: .
V gene: TRBV9
clone size: many
J gene: TRBJ2-3
CDR3 DNA: TGTGCCAGCAGCGGTCGGGACGGCCCAGATACGCAGTATTTT
CDR3 protein: CASSGRDGPDTQYF

D gene: .
V gene: TRBV5-1
clone size: few
J gene: TRBJ2-1
CDR3 DNA: TGCGCCAGCGCTAACCGGGCAGGGGAGGCGTTCTTC
CDR3 protein: CASANRAGEAFF

D gene: TRBD2
V gene: TRBV28
clone size: few
J gene: TRBJ2-1
CDR3 DNA: TGTGCCAGCAAAACACCGGGGGGGCACAATGAGCAGTTCTTC
CDR3 protein: CASKTPGGHNEQFF

D gene: .
V gene: TRBV12-3/TRBV12-4
clone size: few
J gene: TRBJ1-6
CDR3 DNA: TGTGCCAGTTCCACCGGTACCGGCGGTTCACCCCTCCACTTT
CDR3 protein: CASSTGTGGSPLHF

D gene: TRBD2
V gene: TRBV18
clone size: .
J gene: TRBJ2-1
CDR3 DNA: TGTGCCAGCTCCGCAACCGGGACTAGCGGGGGGTTCAGCTCCTACAATGAGCAGTTCTTC
CDR3 protein: CASSATGTSGGFSSYNEQFF

D gene: TRBD1
V gene: TRBV5-1
clone size: few
J gene: TRBJ2-7
CDR3 DNA: TGCGCCAGCAGCCCCGAGACAGGGGGCAATTTCTACGAGCAGTACTTC
CDR3 protein: CASSPETGGNFYEQYF

D gene: TRBD1
V gene: TRBV5-6
clone size: few
J gene: TRBJ1-1
CDR3 DNA: TGTGCCAGCAGCTTAGGGGGCGCGTACACTGAAGCTTTCTTT
CDR3 protein: CASSLGGAYTEAFF

D gene: .
V gene: TRBV5-1
clone size: .
J gene: TRBJ2-7
CDR3 DNA: TGCGCCAGCAGCCCCCAGGCAGGACAGAAGATAAACGAGCAGTACTTC
CDR3 protein: CASSPQAGQKINEQYF

D gene: .
V gene: TRBV12-5
clone size: .
J gene: TRBJ2-5
CDR3 DNA: TGTGCTAGTGGTTTGACCCCGTGGGGCGAAGAGACCCAGTACTTC
CDR3 protein: CASGLTPWGEETQYF

D gene: TRBD2
V gene: TRBV7-9
clone size: .
J gene: TRBJ2-3
CDR3 DNA: TGTGCCAGCAGTTTCGTACTAGCGGGAGAATCCGATACGCAGTATTTT
CDR3 protein: CASSFVLAGESDTQYF

D gene: TRBD2
V gene: TRBV7-6
clone size: .
J gene: TRBJ2-5
CDR3 DNA: TGTGCCAGCAGCTTTGTCGCTAGCGGGGCCTTGGGAGAGACCCAGTACTTC
CDR3 protein: CASSFVASGALGETQYF

D gene: TRBD1
V gene: TRBV10-3
clone size: many
J gene: TRBJ2-7
CDR3 DNA: TGTGCCATCAGTGAGTCGTTAACTTTGACAGGGGGCGGCCACCGGGGGCAGTACTTC
CDR3 protein: CAISESLTLTGGGHRGQYF

D gene: TRBD2
V gene: TRBV7-2
clone size: many
J gene: TRBJ2-1
CDR3 DNA: TGTGCCAGCAGCTTAGGGCTAGCGGGGGGGCAGTTCTTC
CDR3 protein: CASSLGLAGGQFF

D gene: .
V gene: TRBV18
clone size: .
J gene: TRBJ2-3
CDR3 DNA: TGTGCCAGCTCACCCATGGTCGGCCTCACAGATACGCAGTATTTT
CDR3 protein: CASSPMVGLTDTQYF

D gene: TRBD1
V gene: TRBV7-2
clone size: once
J gene: TRBJ2-7
CDR3 DNA: TGTGCCAGCAGCTCCCACAGGGGACACGAGCAGTACTTC
CDR3 protein: CASSSHRGHEQYF

D gene: .
V gene: TRBV7-2
clone size: .
J gene: TRBJ2-7
CDR3 DNA: TGTGCCAGCGCTTGGGCTAGCGCCGAGCAGTACTTC
CDR3 protein: CASAWASAEQYF

D gene: .
V gene: TRBV6-5
clone size: .
J gene: TRBJ2-1
CDR3 DNA: TGTGCCAGCAGTCACGGGGTTAATGAGCAGTTCTTC
CDR3 protein: CASSHGVNEQFF

D gene: .
V gene: TRBV5-4
clone size: .
J gene: TRBJ2-1
CDR3 DNA: TGTGCCAGCAGCTCCGGGACCACCGGGTACAATGAGCAGTTCTTC
CDR3 protein: CASSSGTTGYNEQFF

D gene: TRBD1
V gene: TRBV4-1
clone size: few
J gene: TRBJ1-1
CDR3 DNA: TGCGCCAGCAGCCAACAACAGGGGTGGACTGAAGCTTTCTTT
CDR3 protein: CASSQQQGWTEAFF

D gene: TRBD2
V gene: TRBV20-1
clone size: .
J gene: TRBJ2-1
CDR3 DNA: TGCAGTGCTAGAGGGACAGGTTTCCTAGCGGGGGGCAATCTATACAATGAGCAGTTCTTC
CDR3 protein: CSARGTGFLAGGNLYNEQFF